This entry is about one T cell receptor beta chain. V lost 1 base and J lost 11; bases outside the gene matches: 7. The CDR3 is made up of 14 amino acids. Germline V gene data show CDR1 as SGHTA and CDR2 as FQGNSA. The data are from a study of patients and donors after allogeneic stem cell transplantation. In TCRdb, the RT-PCR reads were re-called with MiXCR into one record per CDR3 protein. The data contain tens of thousands of distinct CDR3 sequences, 40% to 60% of them singletons. This receptor was obtained from a human donor who was either an allogeneic HSCT recipient or a stem cell or donor lymphocyte infusion donor (not recorded which). It is not recorded whose cells these are; they may come from a transplant donor. Sequenced: blood, either unsorted or a sorted T cell fraction (not recorded which). The rearrangement links TRBV7-2 to TRBJ1-4; 7 bases match TRBD1. The CDR3 coding sequence is TGTGCCAGCAGCTTAGACGGACAGGCCCACAAACTGTTTTTT. Translated, it gives CASSLDGQAHKLFF. Supplemented by reference TRBV7-2 and TRBJ1-4, the full variable domain reads GAGVSQSPSNKVTEKGKDVELRCDPISGHTALYWYRQSLGQGLEFLIYFQGNSAPDKSGLPSDRFSAERTGGSVSTLTIQRTQQEDSAVYLCASSLDGQAHKLFFGSGTQLSVL.